This entry lists 5 T cell receptor beta chains sequenced from one sample in a study of T cells in Graves' hyperthyroidism and ophthalmopathy. RNA transcripts served as the template for amplifying TCR beta CDR3 regions. HTBI primers were employed in a first-round RT-PCR of the TCR CDR3. TCRdb fed the multiplex PCR reads into MiXCR, producing one record per CDR3 protein. The table shows about 840,000 distinct CDR3 sequences, with around 39% occurring only once. Sequencing was done on a sample of blood. Every receptor here comes from a young man with Graves' hyperthyroidism.

This clonotype was seen repeatedly, ten times or more. J is TRBJ2-2 and V is TRBV10-3; D is undetermined. Deletions cut 10 bases from V and 2 bases from J, with 17 bases between. The CDR3 runs 15 residues. CDR1 and CDR2 from the germline V gene are ENHRY and SYGVKD. CDR3 bases: TGTGCCACCGCCCAAGGCAGCCGAAACACCGGGGAGCTGTTTTTT. It codes for CATAQGSRNTGELFF.

This clonotype was detected only a few times. The chain has TRBV20-1 and TRBJ2-7; 7 positions match TRBD1. The CDR3 totals 14 residues. V shed 3 bases and J 3 bases; nucleotides not matched to a gene: 8. Germline V gives CDR1 DFQATT, CDR2 SNEGSKA (reference sequence). Here the CDR3 reads CSARNDGTVYEQYF. CDR3 DNA: TGCAGTGCTAGGAATGACGGGACAGTCTACGAGCAGTACTTC.

This clonotype was counted at least ten times. The rearrangement uses TRBV29-1 and TRBJ1-4; no reliable D call. Trimming removed 6 bases at V and 5 bases at J, with 10 bases between. This CDR3 is 12 amino acids long. The germline gives CDR1 SQVTM, CDR2 ANQGSEA. Written as DNA, the CDR3 is TGCAGCGTCGGGATAAACAATGAAAAACTGTTTTTT. Translating gives CSVGINNEKLFF.

This clonotype has only a few counts. The gene calls are TRBV6-5 and TRBJ1-1; 10 bases are shared with TRBD1. In germline, CDR1 is MNHEY, CDR2 SVGAGI. Losses at the gene ends were 8 bases for V and 2 bases for J; bases not matched to a gene: 5. The CDR3 runs 14 residues. CDR3 protein: CASGRQGANTEAFF. The CDR3 DNA reads TGTGCCAGCGGACGACAGGGGGCAAACACTGAAGCTTTCTTT.

The genes are TRBV9 and TRBJ2-5, with 11 nucleotides matching TRBD2. The CDR3 extends over 16 amino acids. Per germline, CDR1 SGDLS and CDR2 YYNGEE. V shed 7 bases and J 2 bases; nucleotides not matched to a gene: 10. The CDR3 DNA is TGTGCCAGCTCGAGGAGGACTAGCGGGCCTCAAGAGACCCAGTACTTC. It is translated as CASSRRTSGPQETQYF. Full variable domain (outside the CDR3, taken from reference TRBV9 and TRBJ2-5): DSGVTQTPKHLITATGQRVTLRCSPRSGDLSVYWYQQSLDQGLQFLIQYYNGEERAKGNILERFSAQQFPDLHSELNLSSLELGDSALYFCASSRRTSGPQETQYFGPGTRLLVL.